The 26 T cell receptor beta chains presented below share a single source sample, sequenced in a study of T-cell reconstitution after alpha-beta-depleted transplantation in children. Preparing the TCRbeta library involved the use of unique molecular identifiers. MiXCR was run by TCRdb on the PCR reads, yielding one entry per CDR3 protein. The table includes about 160,000 distinct CDR3 sequences, over 8.5% detected once. The material sequenced was PBMCs, taken before TCRalphabeta/CD19-depleted stem cell transplant. Receptor source: a boy younger than 10 with acute myeloid leukemia, due to receive a stem cell transplant.

This clonotype was seen many times. The rearrangement uses TRBV12-3 or TRBV12-4 and TRBJ1-1; TRBD1 might be the D (5 bases). This CDR3 comprises 14 residues. V was cut by 3 bases and J by 1 base, with 9 bases left in between. This CDR3 is CASSLGRENTEAFF. CDR3 coding DNA: TGTGCCAGCAGTTTGGGCAGGGAGAACACTGAAGCTTTCTTT.

This clonotype showed up just once. The CDR3 does not close with the conserved phenylalanine or tryptophan, likely indicating a read error. The chain has TRBV20-1 and TRBJ2-1; D might be TRBD2 (5 bases). The CDR3 is 17 amino acids. Trimming took off 0 bases at V and 5 bases at J, with 20 bases between the two ends. From germline, CDR1 is DFQATT and CDR2 SNEGSKA (reference sequence). The CDR3 region has the DNA TGCAGTGCTAGAGATCCGGCGAGGTCGGTCGGGAACAATGAGCAGTTCCTC. Protein sequence: CSARDPARSVGNNEQFL.

This clonotype has at least ten counts. V is TRBV5-6 and J is TRBJ1-5; 8 bases match TRBD1. Germline V gene lookup returns CDR1 SGHDT and CDR2 YYEEEE. The CDR3 spans 18 residues. V trimming: 5 bases; J trimming: 0 bases; junction bases outside the gene matches: 13. DNA for the CDR3: TGTGCCAGCAGTGGGACAGGACCTACGAGTCATAGCAATCAGCCCCAGCATTTT. Its translation is CASSGTGPTSHSNQPQHF. Full variable domain (remainder filled in from reference TRBV5-6 and TRBJ1-5): DAGVTQSPTHLIKTRGQQVTLRCSPKSGHDTVSWYQQALGQGPQFIFQYYEEEERQRGNFPDRFSGHQFPNYSSELNVNALLLGDSALYLCASSGTGPTSHSNQPQHFGDGTRLSIL.

This clonotype was seen at least ten times. The chain couples TRBV5-1 to TRBJ2-2; no reliable D call. The germline CDR1 and CDR2 sequences are SGHRS and YFSETQ. The CDR3 is 13 amino acids. The V end lost 5 bases, the J end lost 5 bases, and 10 bases lay between the germline ends. The CDR3 DNA reads as TGCGCCAGCAGGCCGGATAGGACCGGGGAGCTGTTTTTT. Protein sequence: CASRPDRTGELFF.

In this sample, this clonotype turned up many times. V and J are TRBV20-1 and TRBJ1-4; possible D gene TRBD1, 6 bases. There are 11 residues in the CDR3. Looked up from germline, CDR1 is DFQATT and CDR2 is SNEGSKA (reference sequence). The DNA of the CDR3 is TGCTGCGCGGGGGCTTGGGGAAAACTGTTTTTT. Translation: CCAGAWGKLFF.

In its sample, this clonotype was seen many times. V and J are TRBV2 and TRBJ1-4; 7 bases are shared with TRBD1. The trim removed 7 bases at V and 4 bases at J, leaving 3 bases unmatched. CDR3 length: 13 amino acids. Germline V gene sequence: CDR1 SNHLY, CDR2 FYNNEI. CDR3 residues: CASNRQGNEKLFF. The CDR3, as DNA: TGTGCCAGCAATAGACAGGGTAATGAAAAACTGTTTTTT.

This clonotype was found many times. The chain has TRBV20-1 and TRBJ2-3, with TRBD1 as a possible D gene (6 bases). The CDR3 loop spans 16 amino acids. V lost 1 base to trimming and J lost 3 bases, with 17 bases between them. The V gene's germline CDR1 is DFQATT and CDR2 SNEGSKA (reference sequence). The CDR3 protein is CSARVPQGYGTDTQYF. The CDR3 DNA sequence: TGCAGTGCTAGAGTTCCCCAGGGGTACGGTACAGATACGCAGTATTTT.

This clonotype was seen repeatedly, ten times or more. The genes are TRBV27 and TRBJ1-1; D not resolved. The CDR3 has 13 amino acids. Between the trimmed V and J ends, which lost 3 bases and 1 base, there was a span of 6 bases. Germline-derived CDR1 and CDR2 are MNHEY and SMNVEV (reference sequence). The CDR3 DNA reads as TGTGCCAGCAGTTTTAGACAGAACACTGAAGCTTTCTTT. This encodes CASSFRQNTEAFF.

In regard to this clonotype: A read error is possible here, since a much larger clone lies one base away. The CDR3 DNA reads TGTGCCAGCAGTGATCTTAATGAGCAGCTCTTC. This gives the protein CASSDLNEQLF. The chain uses TRBV6-1 and TRBJ2-1; D gene ambiguous. Germline V gene data show CDR1 as MNHNS and CDR2 as SASEGT. The CDR3 runs 11 residues.

At least ten counts were recorded for this clonotype. The rearrangement uses TRBV5-1 and TRBJ2-1; D unresolved. Germline-derived CDR1 and CDR2 are SGHRS and YFSETQ. There are 13 residues in the CDR3. Trimming stripped 0 bases from V and 7 bases from J, with 8 bases between. CDR3 amino acids: CASSLDGRNEQFF. CDR3 coding DNA: TGCGCCAGCAGCTTGGATGGTAGGAATGAGCAGTTCTTC.

V usage is TRBV11-2 and J usage is TRBJ2-5; 9 nucleotides agree with TRBD2. Trimming removed 4 bases from V and 5 bases from J; junction bases left unmatched: 5. Germline assignment: CDR1 SGHAT and CDR2 FQNNGV. The CDR3 is 14 amino acids. CDR3 residues: CASSSAGGEETQYF. For the CDR3, the DNA is TGTGCCAGCAGCTCGGCGGGGGGGGAGGAGACCCAGTACTTC.

There are many counts of this clonotype. The chain has TRBV7-2 and TRBJ2-4; D assignment may be TRBD1 or TRBD2 (5 bases each). V lost 5 bases and J 14 bases, leaving 13 bases between the germline ends. Per the germline V gene, CDR1 is SGHTA and CDR2 is FQGNSA. This CDR3 is built from 11 residues. The CDR3 spells CASSRDGLKYF. In DNA, the CDR3 is TGTGCCAGCAGCCGGGACGGCCTGAAGTACTTC.

The table lists this clonotype with many counts. CDR3: CASSLFGQGGTGELFF. The DNA for the CDR3 is TGTGCCAGCAGCTTATTCGGACAGGGGGGGACCGGGGAGCTGTTTTTT. The chain combines TRBV7-3 with TRBJ2-2; the match to TRBD1 covers 10 bases. V was clipped by 2 bases and J by 5 bases; unmatched bases: 5. Per the germline V gene, CDR1 is SGHTA and CDR2 is FQGTGA. This CDR3 is built from 16 residues.

This clonotype was detected ten times or more. This rearrangement joins TRBV5-1 to TRBJ2-1, with TRBD1 matching over 8 bases. Losses at the gene ends were 4 bases for V and 8 bases for J; bases not matched to a gene: 14. Per the germline V gene, CDR1 is SGHRS and CDR2 is YFSETQ. The CDR3 has 16 residues. The CDR3 loop is CASSPARQGWGDEQFF. CDR3 coding DNA: TGCGCCAGCAGCCCCGCCCGACAGGGGTGGGGGGATGAGCAGTTCTTC.

Notes on this clonotype: A much larger clone lies a single base off, so this may be a read error. The chain links TRBV20-1 to TRBJ2-7, with a possible D match to TRBD2 (5 bases). CDR1 and CDR2 (germline): DFQATT, SNEGSKA (reference sequence). CDR3 length: 13 amino acids. In nucleotides, the CDR3 is TGCAGTGCTAAGGACTCCCTTCCTTCCGAGCAGTGCTTC. Protein product: CSAKDSLPSEQCF.

Many counts were recorded for this clonotype. CDR3 DNA: TGTGCCAGCAGCTTATTAGGGACACCCAACACTGAAGCTTTCTTT. Protein product: CASSLLGTPNTEAFF. The V and J genes are TRBV7-3 and TRBJ1-1, with TRBD1 as a possible D gene (6 bases). From germline, CDR1 is SGHTA and CDR2 FQGTGA. This CDR3 is 15 amino acids long. The V gene lost 2 bases and the J gene lost 2 bases, with 12 bases spanning the gap. Filled out from reference TRBV7-3 and TRBJ1-1, the complete variable domain reads GAGVSQTPSNKVTEKGKYVELRCDPISGHTALYWYRQSLGQGPEFLIYFQGTGAADDSGLPNDRFFAVRPEGSVSTLKIQRTERGDSAVYLCASSLLGTPNTEAFFGQGTRLTVV.

This clonotype showed up many times. The chain joins TRBV4-2 to TRBJ2-7; TRBD2 matches at 11 bases. The germline V gene encodes CDR1 LGHNA and CDR2 YNFKEQ. The CDR3 is 18 residues long. Trimming at V came to 6 bases and at J to 6 bases, leaving 19 bases not matched to a gene. CDR3 in amino acids: CASSQRVAGGPLLLEQYF. In DNA, the CDR3 is TGTGCCAGCAGTCAAAGGGTAGCGGGAGGGCCTCTACTACTCGAGCAGTACTTC.

This clonotype occurred many times. The chain joins TRBV5-1 to TRBJ1-4; D gene uncertain. Germline V gene data show CDR1 as SGHRS and CDR2 as YFSETQ. The length of the CDR3 is 15 residues. Trimming removed 4 bases from V and 0 bases from J, with 10 bases in between. CDR3 protein: CASSKAVATNEKLFF. The CDR3, as DNA: TGCGCCAGCAGCAAGGCGGTTGCAACTAATGAAAAACTGTTTTTT.

This clonotype was recorded at least ten times. The rearrangement uses TRBV5-6 and TRBJ2-2; tentatively, D is TRBD1 or TRBD2 (5 bases each). The V gene lost 5 bases and the J gene lost 6 bases, with 14 bases spanning the gap. Germline CDR1 and CDR2: SGHDT and YYEEEE. The CDR3 extends over 14 amino acids. The CDR3 reads CASSPRSGPGELFF. Here the CDR3 DNA reads TGTGCCAGCAGTCCGCGATCGGGGCCCGGGGAGCTGTTTTTT.

This clonotype has ten or more counts. The chain carries TRBV20-1 and TRBJ2-7; TRBD2 is a possible D gene (6 bases). Germline-derived CDR1 and CDR2 are DFQATT and SNEGSKA (reference sequence). V lost 1 base and J lost 2, with 9 bases in between. This CDR3 has 13 residues. CDR3 bases: TGCAGTGCTAGAGGGGTAGCGGCCTACGAGCAGTACTTC. Protein: CSARGVAAYEQYF.

This clonotype was seen at least ten times. V usage is TRBV4-1 and J usage is TRBJ2-7; D gene uncertain. The germline V gene has CDR1 MGHRA and CDR2 YSYEKL. The CDR3 extends over 13 amino acids. The germline V and J ends were trimmed by 2 bases and 2 bases, with 7 bases remaining between them. CDR3 protein: CASSQSLAYEQYF. CDR3 nucleotide sequence: TGCGCCAGCAGCCAAAGCCTCGCCTACGAGCAGTACTTC.

This clonotype appeared many times. The chain uses TRBV29-1 and TRBJ2-5; D might be TRBD2 (5 bases). Trimming shortened V by 8 bases and J by 5 bases, and 30 bases separated the two germline ends. CDR3 size: 17 residues. Germline CDR1 is SQVTM and CDR2 is ANQGSEA. The CDR3 spells CSLSETLGVGGLETQYF. The CDR3 coding sequence is TGCAGCCTTTCCGAGACATTGGGAGTAGGAGGACTGGAGACCCAGTACTTC.

This clonotype was detected many times. The rearrangement uses TRBV5-1 and TRBJ1-1; D is undetermined. Germline lookup yields CDR1 SGHRS and CDR2 YFSETQ. Trimming shortened V by 4 bases and J by 1 base, and 11 bases separated the two germline ends. The CDR3 contains 14 residues. This chain's CDR3 is CASSANTANTEAFF. The CDR3 DNA reads TGCGCCAGCAGCGCTAATACAGCGAACACTGAAGCTTTCTTT.

This clonotype was counted ten times or more. The rearrangement joins TRBV20-1 to TRBJ1-1, with 8 bases identical to TRBD1. This CDR3 is built from 13 residues. V lost 6 bases to trimming and J lost 0 bases; unmatched junction nucleotides: 3. Per germline, CDR1 DFQATT and CDR2 SNEGSKA (reference sequence). The CDR3 nucleotides read TGCAGTGCAGAGGGACAGGTGAACACTGAAGCTTTCTTT. Its protein is CSAEGQVNTEAFF.

This clonotype was found once. The chain carries TRBV30 and TRBJ1-1; D unclear. The V gene's germline CDR1 is GTSNPN and CDR2 SVGIG (reference sequence). This CDR3 spans 13 amino acids. Trimming pared 3 bases from V and 4 bases from J, leaving 12 bases between. This chain's CDR3 is CAWRTGWGTEAFF. CDR3 sequence (DNA): TGTGCCTGGAGAACGGGGTGGGGCACTGAAGCTTTCTTT. Full variable domain (remainder filled in from reference TRBV30 and TRBJ1-1): SQTIHQWPATLVQPVGSPLSLECTVEGTSNPNLYWYRQAAGRGLQLLFYSVGIGQISSEVPQNLSASRPQDRQFILSSKKLLLSDSGFYLCAWRTGWGTEAFFGQGTRLTVV.

At least ten counts were recorded for this clonotype. V and J are TRBV4-2 and TRBJ2-6; perhaps TRBD1 as D (6 bases). The CDR3 contains 17 residues. V was clipped by 2 bases and J by 4 bases, with 15 bases between them. Germline V gene data show CDR1 as LGHNA and CDR2 as YNFKEQ. CDR3 coding DNA: TGTGCCAGCAGCCAAAATTCTCAGGGGACCGGGGCCAACGTCCTGACTTTC. Its protein is CASSQNSQGTGANVLTF.